This T cell receptor (beta chain) was recorded in a study of OX40 agonist ivuxolimab in advanced cancers. Background for the entire study: Ivuxolimab, which targeted the costimulatory receptor OX40 (CD134), was an agonistic, fully human IgG2 monoclonal antibody. Partial responses occurred in three dose-escalation patients: two with cutaneous melanoma and one with hepatocellular carcinoma. The point of sequencing TCRbeta in the periphery was to test whether ivuxolimab changed TCR sequence diversity and drove clonal T-cell expansion. In the dose-escalation cohort, 82.7% of patients were male, and the mean age was approximately 60 years, with a range of about 23 to 90. Among the roughly 52 dose-escalation patients, 19 had hepatocellular carcinoma, roughly 15 melanoma, 9 renal cell carcinoma and 9 head and neck cancer. The paper covers the monotherapy dose-escalation part of the phase I ivuxolimab trial, which included N of about 50 patients. Prior anti-PD-1, anti-PD-L1 or anti-CTLA-4 therapy was permitted, and checkpoint inhibitors had been received by more than 35% of dose-escalation patients. Intravenous ivuxolimab was administered to patients every 2 weeks at six dose levels: 0.01, 0.1, 0.3, 1.5, 3 and 10 mg/kg.

The trial excluded patients who had a history of autoimmune disease or were on systemic immunosuppression. Peripheral blood for TCR sequencing was collected from all dose cohorts at baseline, on cycle 4 day 1, and on cycle 7 day 1. The samples were drawn from a first-in-human, open-label, multicenter phase I dose-escalation trial of ivuxolimab. The trial enrolled adults with locally advanced or metastatic head and neck squamous cell, hepatocellular, melanoma or renal cell carcinoma. Before TCR sequencing, CD4+ T cells and CD8+ T cells were sorted from peripheral blood as separate populations. Concerning this clone: Its target antigen remains unknown. Base qualities are not recorded, but no much larger clone differs from it by a single base.

Genomic DNA was isolated from the sorted cells so that the TCRbeta CDR3 region could be sequenced. The immunoSEQ Assay was used to sequence the TCRbeta CDR3 regions. TCRdb re-hosts the immuneACCESS table, in-frame sequences only. Its copies lack some clones; in the studies checked, an unresolved V gene accounts for under half of them, and the cause for the rest is not known. This sample gives 40,000 to 60,000 clones in total; approximately 78% of them show up just once. The biggest ten clones account for about 7.3% of the sample. The research as a whole found: Antigen specificity was not determined for the clonally expanded peripheral T cells. In the 0.1-3.0 mg/kg groups, partial responders had among the lowest normalized peripheral clonal expansion, particularly in CD8+ T cells. Clonal expansion of both CD4+ and CD8+ blood T cells was observed from baseline to week 6 at doses 0.1 to 3.0 mg/kg. On average, CD8+ T cells showed more expanded clones than CD4+ T cells after ivuxolimab. Low levels of normalized T-cell clonal expansion were also seen in some patients who did not respond.

The germline ends are 10 bases apart after V is trimmed by 2 bases and J by 0 bases. CDR1 and CDR2 are read off the germline V gene as SGHVS and FQNEAQ. The CDR3 runs 15 amino acids, cysteine and phenylalanine included. The retained sequence is limited to the CDR3, 45 bases, with the frame set at the first base. Sequenced material: CD4+ or CD8+ T cells sorted from blood, taken in a trial of the OX40 agonist ivuxolimab. The V and J segments used are TRBV7-8 and TRBJ1-2; TRBD1 is perhaps the D gene, given 6 matching bases. The receptor was derived from an adult with an advanced solid tumor such as melanoma, head and neck, liver or kidney cancer. The bases are TGTGCCAGCAGCTTAACAGGGAGGGCTAACTATGGCTACACCTTC. Its translation is CASSLTGRANYGYTF.